This T cell receptor beta chain is from a study of cytomegalovirus exposure and HLA in healthy donors. Study-wide background: From about 180 million T cells, an earlier analysis saw approximately 110 million unique TCR beta sequences. General observations from the study: Roughly uniform sequencing depth across donors was assumed, possibly incorrectly. Among TCR beta chains, those listed as cytomegalovirus-associated numbered around 180. TCR beta V segments were, for the most part, productive about 87% or about 30% of the time in an earlier analysis.

In the case of this clone: What it binds is not known.

With 60 Vbeta and 13 Jbeta primers, the PCR was carried out. Using immunoSEQ multiplex PCR, the repertoire was profiled, and TCRdb retains in-frame clones only, with some absent. The repertoire holds 150,000 to 200,000 clones, around 80% seen once, with 6.3% in the top ten. The sequenced sample was PBMCs. The TCR was taken from a male donor in good health and CMV-seropositive.

CDR3 loop: CAISESTSGANTGELFF. The CDR3, as DNA: TGTGCCATCAGTGAGTCGACTAGCGGCGCGAACACCGGGGAGCTGTTTTTT. This rearrangement joins TRBV10-3 to TRBJ2-2; 9 nucleotides match TRBD2. With V trimmed by 0 bases and J by 0 bases, 2 bases remained unmatched. This CDR3 spans 17 amino acids. The germline CDR1 and CDR2 sequences are ENHRY and SYGVKD.